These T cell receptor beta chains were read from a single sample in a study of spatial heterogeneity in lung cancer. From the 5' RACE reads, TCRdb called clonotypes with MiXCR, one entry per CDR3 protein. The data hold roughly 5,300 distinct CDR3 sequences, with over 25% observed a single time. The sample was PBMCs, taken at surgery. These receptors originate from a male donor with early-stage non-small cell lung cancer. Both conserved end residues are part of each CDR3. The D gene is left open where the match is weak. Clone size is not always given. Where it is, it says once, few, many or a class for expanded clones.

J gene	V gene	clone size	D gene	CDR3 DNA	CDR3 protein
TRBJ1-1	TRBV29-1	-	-	TGCAGCGCCCTCGGCGCAGGCAACACTGAAGCTTTCTTT	CSALGAGNTEAFF
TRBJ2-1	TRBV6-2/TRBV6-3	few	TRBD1	TGTGCCAGCAGTAGACGGGACAGCCTCTCCTACAATGAGCAGTTCTTC	CASSRRDSLSYNEQFF
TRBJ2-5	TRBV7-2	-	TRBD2	TGTGCCAGCAGCCCCCAGACTAGCGGGGGGTTTGGAGAGACCCAGTACTTC	CASSPQTSGGFGETQYF
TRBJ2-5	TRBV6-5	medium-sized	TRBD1	TGTGCCAGCAGTAGCCGGGACAGGGGGCTGGTGGAGACCCAGTACTTC	CASSSRDRGLVETQYF
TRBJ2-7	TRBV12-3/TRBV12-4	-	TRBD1	TGTGCCAGCAGTCCTAGCCCGGGACAGGGGAGAGCGTACGAGCAGTACTTC	CASSPSPGQGRAYEQYF
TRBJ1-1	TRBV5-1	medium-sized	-	TGCGCCAGCAGCTTGGGCGGGGGTTCCATGAACACTGAAGCTTTCTTT	CASSLGGGSMNTEAFF
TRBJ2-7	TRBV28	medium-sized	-	TGTGCCAGCAGTTTACCCTATGGAATGAACGAGCAGTACTTC	CASSLPYGMNEQYF
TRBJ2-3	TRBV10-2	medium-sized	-	TGCGCCAGCAGTGAAGATTCTGGAAGCACAGATACGCAGTATTTT	CASSEDSGSTDTQYF
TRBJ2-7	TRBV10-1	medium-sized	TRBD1	TGCGCCAGTGGGACAGTCTACGAGCAGTACTTC	CASGTVYEQYF
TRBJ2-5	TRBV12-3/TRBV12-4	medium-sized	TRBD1	TGTGCCAGCAGTTTCCTACCGACAGGGGAAGAGACCCAGTACTTC	CASSFLPTGEETQYF
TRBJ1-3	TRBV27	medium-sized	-	TGTGCCAGCAGTTTATCGTACGGCGGAAACACCATATATTTT	CASSLSYGGNTIYF
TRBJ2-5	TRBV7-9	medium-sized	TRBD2	TGTGCCAGCAGCCCCCGACTAGCGGGGGGCCGGTACCAAGAGACCCAGTACTTC	CASSPRLAGGRYQETQYF
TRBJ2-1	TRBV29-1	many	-	TGCAGCGTTGATTTGAACGCGGCCCCCCGGGGTGAGCAGTTCTTC	CSVDLNAAPRGEQFF
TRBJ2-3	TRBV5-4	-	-	TGTGCCAGCAGCCCCCTTTTAAGCACAGATACACAGTATTTT	CASSPLLSTDTQYF
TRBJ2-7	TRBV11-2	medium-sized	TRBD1	TGTGCCAGCAGCTCTACAGGGGGCTCCTACGAGCAGTACTTC	CASSSTGGSYEQYF
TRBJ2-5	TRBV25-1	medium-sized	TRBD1	TGTGCCAGCAGTGAAGGAGCAGGGGGCGAGACCCAGTACTTC	CASSEGAGGETQYF
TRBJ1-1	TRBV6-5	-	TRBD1	TGTGCCAGCAGTTACTCGTTCAGGGGGGCCAGGGCTGAAGCTTTCTTT	CASSYSFRGARAEAFF
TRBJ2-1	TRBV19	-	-	TGTGCCAGTAGTAGCGCCGGACTCGCTAACAATGAGCAGTTCTTC	CASSSAGLANNEQFF
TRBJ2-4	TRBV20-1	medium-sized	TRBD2	TGCAGTGCTATGGGTAGCGGGAGGTCTAAAAACATTCAGTACTTC	CSAMGSGRSKNIQYF
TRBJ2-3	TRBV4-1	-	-	TGCGCCAGCAGCCAAGGTAGCCGCTACACAGATACGCAGTATTTT	CASSQGSRYTDTQYF
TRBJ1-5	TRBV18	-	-	TGTGCCAGCTCACCACCGAACAGAGACAATCAGCCCCAGCATTTT	CASSPPNRDNQPQHF
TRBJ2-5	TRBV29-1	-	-	TGCAGCGTTGAGGGGCATAGAGGGAAAGAGACCCAGTACTTC	CSVEGHRGKETQYF
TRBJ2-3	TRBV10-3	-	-	TGTGCCATCAGTGAAATGGGTGAAACGGGGAAAGATACGCAGTATTTT	CAISEMGETGKDTQYF
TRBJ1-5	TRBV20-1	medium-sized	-	TGCAGTGCTAGAGGCAGGGGAAACAATCAGCCCCAGCATTTT	CSARGRGNNQPQHF
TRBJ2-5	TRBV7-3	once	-	TGTGCCAGCAGCTTAGGGGGTTCTGAGACCCAGTACTTC	CASSLGGSETQYF
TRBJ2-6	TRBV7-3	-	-	TGTGCCAGCAGCCCTCCAATGGCTGGGGCCAACGTCCTGACTTTC	CASSPPMAGANVLTF
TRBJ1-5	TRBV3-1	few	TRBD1	TGTGCCAGCAGCCGGACAGGAGGGAATCAGCCCCAGCATTTT	CASSRTGGNQPQHF
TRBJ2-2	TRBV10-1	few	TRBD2	TGCGCCAGCAGTGATCCTAGCGGTAACACCGGGGAGCTGTTTTTT	CASSDPSGNTGELFF
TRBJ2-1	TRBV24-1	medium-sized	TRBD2	TGTGCCACCAGTGATCAAACCCCTAGCGGGAGCGGTCCATACGATGAGCAGTTCTTC	CATSDQTPSGSGPYDEQFF
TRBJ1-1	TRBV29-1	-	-	TGCAGCGTTAGGGGTAGTCACACTGAAGCTTTCTTT	CSVRGSHTEAFF
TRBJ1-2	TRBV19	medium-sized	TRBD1	TGTGCCAGTACTCAAAAAGAAGTGTGGGGGGACAGCTATGGCTACACCTTC	CASTQKEVWGDSYGYTF
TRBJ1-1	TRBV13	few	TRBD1	TGTGCCAGCAGCTGGGACAGGGGGGCGAACACTGAAGCTTTCTTT	CASSWDRGANTEAFF
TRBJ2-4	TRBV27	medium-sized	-	TGTGCCAGCAGTCTAATAGCCAAAAACATTCAGTACTTC	CASSLIAKNIQYF
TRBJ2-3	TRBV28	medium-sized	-	TGTGCCACCTCCCGTGACGGGGGCACAGATACGCAGTATTTT	CATSRDGGTDTQYF
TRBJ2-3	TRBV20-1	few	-	TGCAGTGCTAGAGAAGATACGCAGTATTTT	CSAREDTQYF
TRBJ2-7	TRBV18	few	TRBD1	TGTGCCAGCTCATCCCCGACAGGGGTGCACTCCTACGAGCAGTACTTC	CASSSPTGVHSYEQYF
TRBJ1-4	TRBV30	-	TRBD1	TGTGCCTGGAGTATGGACAGGGGAAAACTGTTTTTT	CAWSMDRGKLFF
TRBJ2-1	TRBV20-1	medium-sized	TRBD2	TGCAGTGCTAGGAGCGGTAGCGGGAGTTGGAATGAGCAGTTCTTC	CSARSGSGSWNEQFF
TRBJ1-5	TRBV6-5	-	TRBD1	TGTGCCAGCAGCCCGACAGGGAATCAGCCCCAGCATTTT	CASSPTGNQPQHF
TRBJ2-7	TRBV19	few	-	TGTGCCAGTAGTCTAGTCACCACAGACGAGCAGTACTTC	CASSLVTTDEQYF
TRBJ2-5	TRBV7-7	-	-	TGTGCCAGCAGCCACAACTACGGGCAAGAGACCCAGTACTTC	CASSHNYGQETQYF
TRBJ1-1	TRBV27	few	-	TGTGCCAGCAGTTTAGGGAACGGGGGCATCACTGAAGCTTTCTTT	CASSLGNGGITEAFF
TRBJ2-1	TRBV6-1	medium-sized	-	TGTGCCAGCAGGAGGAGGGACTATGAGCAGTTCTTC	CASRRRDYEQFF
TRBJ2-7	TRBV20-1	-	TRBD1	TGCAGTGCTAGAGGAGGGACAGTTTCCAGCTCCTACGAGCAGTACTTC	CSARGGTVSSSYEQYF
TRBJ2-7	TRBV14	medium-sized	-	TGTGCCAGCAGCGCGACGGGGACCTCCCAGTACTTC	CASSATGTSQYF
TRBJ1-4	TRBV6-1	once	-	TGTGCCAGCAGTGAAACGGGAGCTAATGAAAAACTGTTTTTT	CASSETGANEKLFF
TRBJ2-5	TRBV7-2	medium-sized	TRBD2	TGTGCCAGCAGCTTAGGGCCAGCGGGGGACATGGGGGAGACCCAGTACTTC	CASSLGPAGDMGETQYF
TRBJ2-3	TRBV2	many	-	TGTGCCAGCAGTGAAAGGGAGAGCCGCACAGATACGCAGTATTTT	CASSERESRTDTQYF
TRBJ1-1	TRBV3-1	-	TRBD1	TGTGCCAGCAGCAGACGACAGGGGTACACTGAAGCTTTCTTT	CASSRRQGYTEAFF
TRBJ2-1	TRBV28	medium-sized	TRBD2	TGTGCCAGCAGTTCACCACATAGCGGGAGTTCCTACAATGAGCAGTTCTTC	CASSSPHSGSSYNEQFF
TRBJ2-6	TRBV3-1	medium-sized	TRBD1	TGTGCCAGCAGCTTTGGGACAGGCCGGGCCAACGTCCTGACTTTC	CASSFGTGRANVLTF
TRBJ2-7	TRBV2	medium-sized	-	TGTGCCAGCAGTGTTTACAGGGCAGGTTACGAGCAGTACTTC	CASSVYRAGYEQYF
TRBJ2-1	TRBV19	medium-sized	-	TGTGCCAGTAGTCCCCTTATGAGGTACAATGAGCAGTTCTTC	CASSPLMRYNEQFF
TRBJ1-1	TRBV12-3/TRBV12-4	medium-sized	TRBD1	TGTGCCAGCAGCCCGACAGGGATGAACACTGAAGCTTTCTTT	CASSPTGMNTEAFF
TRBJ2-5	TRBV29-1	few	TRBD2	TGCAGCGTGCCCGGGACTAACCAAGAGACCCAGTACTTC	CSVPGTNQETQYF
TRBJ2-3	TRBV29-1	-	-	TGCAGCGCTGTACCGGCAAGCACAGATACGCAGTATTTT	CSAVPASTDTQYF
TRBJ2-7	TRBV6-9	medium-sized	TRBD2	TGTGCCAGCAGTTATTCACCCTCAGGAGGAGCGGGAGATATCAACGAGCAGTACTTC	CASSYSPSGGAGDINEQYF
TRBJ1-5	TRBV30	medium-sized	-	TGTGCCTGGACCCTAGGGACAACACAGCCCCAGCATTTT	CAWTLGTTQPQHF
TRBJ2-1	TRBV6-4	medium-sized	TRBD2	TGTGCCAGCAGTACTAGCGGGGCTGGTGATGAGCAGTTCTTC	CASSTSGAGDEQFF